This entry is about one TCR beta chain. Its antigen is undetermined. V lost 6 bases and J lost 0, with 15 bases in between. This CDR3 is 16 amino acids long. Germline V CDR1 and CDR2: MDHEN, SYDVKM. Clones were sequenced by immunoSEQ multiplex PCR, and TCRdb holds only the in-frame ones, with some missing. The sample lists 100,000 or so clones, around 90% occurring once. This sample was included in a study of T cell responses to AZD1222 COVID-19 vaccine. Points from the study as a whole: Spike-specific TCR depth and breadth grew after two AZD1222 doses. Sampling that yielded the repertoires occurred only after the peak T cell response.

This clonotype originated in an adult who received the AZD1222 COVID-19 vaccine. The chain links TRBV28 to TRBJ2-1; a possible D gene is TRBD2 (5 bases). Sequencing used peripheral blood, obtained 28 days after the second AZD1222 dose. CDR3 residues: CASSHAGPSSYNEQFF. CDR3 sequence (DNA): TGTGCCAGCAGCCACGCGGGCCCGTCCTCCTACAATGAGCAGTTCTTC.